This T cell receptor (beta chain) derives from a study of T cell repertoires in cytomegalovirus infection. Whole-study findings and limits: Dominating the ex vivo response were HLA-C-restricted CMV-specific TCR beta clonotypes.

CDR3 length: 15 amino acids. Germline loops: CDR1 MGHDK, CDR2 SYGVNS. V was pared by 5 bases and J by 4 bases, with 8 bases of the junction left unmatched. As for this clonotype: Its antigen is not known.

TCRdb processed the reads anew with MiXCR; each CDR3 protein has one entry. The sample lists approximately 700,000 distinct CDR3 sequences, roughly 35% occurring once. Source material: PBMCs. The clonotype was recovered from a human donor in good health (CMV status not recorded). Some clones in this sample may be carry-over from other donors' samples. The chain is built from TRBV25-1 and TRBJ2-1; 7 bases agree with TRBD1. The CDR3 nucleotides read TGTGCCAGCAGTATCCCGGGACAGCTATACAATGAGCAGTTCTTC. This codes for CASSIPGQLYNEQFF.